This T cell receptor beta chain is drawn from a study of CXCR3-negative and CXCR3-positive naive CD8 T cells. Overall study findings and caveats: The study found more hydrophobic TRB CDR3s in CXCR3-positive naive cells than in CXCR3-negative naive cells.

Each TRB cDNA library was prepared by 5' RACE (with UMI labels). TCRdb re-called the 5' RACE reads and catalogs CDR3 proteins one per entry, DNA excluded. The repertoire table contains some 150,000 distinct CDR3 sequences. For this clonotype: The antigen is not known.

Germline CDR1 reads MNHEY; CDR2 reads SMNVEV (reference sequence). This CDR3 contains 14 residues. V gene TRBV27 combines with J gene TRBJ2-1; as DNA is missing, the TRBD1 call by TCRdb cannot be tested. Sequencing was done on a sample of naive CXCR3+ CD8+ T cells from blood. Subset of the sample: CD45RO-CCR7+CD27+CD95- naive CD8+ T cells expressing CXCR3 (TNR3+). The source of this sequence is a human donor in good health. Some clones in this sample may be carry-over from other donors' samples. CDR3 protein: CASSLRQGNNEQFF.